The 14 T cell receptor beta chains below come from one sample, sequenced in a study of CD8 T cells in ankylosing spondylitis. TCRdb reanalysed the 5' RACE reads using MiXCR and keeps one entry per CDR3 protein. The repertoire holds about 340,000 distinct CDR3 sequences, over 12% seen once, with less than 1.1% in the top ten. The sequenced material came from blood, either unsorted or a sorted T cell fraction (not recorded which). Receptors originate from a male donor with ankylosing spondylitis or in good health (not recorded which).

This chain connects TRBV5-5 to TRBJ2-7, with a weak D call TRBD1 (6 bases). Germline lookup yields CDR1 SGHKS and CDR2 YYEKEE (reference sequence). The CDR3 is 14 amino acids. Trimming took off 0 bases at V and 1 base at J, with 8 bases between the two ends. For the CDR3, the DNA is TGTGCCAGCAGCTTGGGGACAGAATCCTACGAGCAGTACTTC. It codes for CASSLGTESYEQYF.

This clonotype was observed a few times. The genes are TRBV7-9 and TRBJ2-1, with D possibly being TRBD2 (5 bases). V was pared by 6 bases and J by 8 bases, with 17 bases between. Germline CDR1 is SEHNR and CDR2 is FQNEAQ (reference sequence). CDR3 length equals 14 residues. The CDR3, as DNA: TGTGCCAGCAGTTACCAAGGAGGCGGCGATGAGCAGTTCTTC. Translating it yields CASSYQGGGDEQFF.

This clonotype appeared a few times. The rearrangement joins TRBV5-1 to TRBJ2-2; no reliable D call. Trimming removed 0 bases at V and 5 bases at J, with 11 bases between. The CDR3 consists of 15 residues. Germline V CDR1 and CDR2: SGHRS, YFSETQ. CDR3 loop: CASSLEKSPTGELFF. The CDR3 DNA reads as TGCGCCAGCAGCTTGGAGAAATCTCCGACCGGGGAGCTGTTTTTT.

V and J are TRBV9 and TRBJ1-2; D is possibly TRBD1 (5 bases). Germline V gene lookup returns CDR1 SGDLS and CDR2 YYNGEE. Trimming removed 6 bases at V and 4 bases at J, with 19 bases between. There are 15 residues in the CDR3. CDR3 DNA sequence: TGTGCCAGCACAAGGGGCTCCCACAACCCCTATGGCTACACCTTC. It codes for CASTRGSHNPYGYTF.

This clonotype was found a few times. J is TRBJ2-3 and V is TRBV7-2; 7 positions agree with TRBD2. The CDR3 runs to 16 residues. The trim removed 1 base at V and 5 bases at J, leaving 9 bases unmatched. The germline CDR1 and CDR2 sequences are SGHTA and FQGNSA. The CDR3 protein is CASSLVAAGEIDTQYF. The DNA for the CDR3 is TGTGCCAGCAGCTTAGTTGCGGCGGGAGAAATAGATACGCAGTATTTT.

The chain has TRBV20-1 and TRBJ1-5; a weak D match, TRBD1 (5 bases). Trimming cost V 3 bases and J 3 bases, with 12 bases left between them. Germline CDR1 and CDR2: DFQATT and SNEGSKA (reference sequence). The length of the CDR3 is 14 residues. CDR3 in amino acids: CSARDGGYNQPQHF. As DNA, the CDR3 is TGCAGTGCTAGGGACGGGGGGTACAATCAGCCCCAGCATTTT.

This rearrangement joins TRBV18 to TRBJ2-3; D tentatively fits TRBD1 or TRBD2 (5 bases each). Trimming pared 2 bases from V and 5 bases from J, leaving 11 bases between. This CDR3 has 14 amino acids. Germline V gives CDR1 KGHSH, CDR2 LQKENI. The CDR3 region has the DNA TGTGCCAGCTCACCAAATGAGGGGCGAGATACGCAGTATTTT. Its protein is CASSPNEGRDTQYF.

This clonotype has more than one count but fewer than ten. The chain carries TRBV7-9 and TRBJ2-2; D remains ambiguous. The CDR3 runs to 16 residues. V lost 4 bases, J lost 1 base, and 13 bases lay in between. Per germline, CDR1 SEHNR and CDR2 FQNEAQ (reference sequence). The CDR3 sequence: CASSSRGRGNTGELFF. DNA for the CDR3: TGTGCCAGCAGCTCCCGAGGCCGAGGGAACACCGGGGAGCTGTTTTTT.

The V call is TRBV5-5, the J call TRBJ1-3; a possible D gene is TRBD1 (6 bases). The germline CDR1 and CDR2 sequences are SGHKS and YYEKEE (reference sequence). V dropped 4 bases and J dropped 0 bases, with 11 bases sitting between them. This CDR3 comprises 15 residues. CDR3 sequence (DNA): TGTGCCAGCAGCAGCAGGGGAGACTCTGGAAACACCATATATTTT. Amino acids: CASSSRGDSGNTIYF.

This clonotype was observed a few times. This chain uses TRBV6-6 with TRBJ1-6; D is uncertain. The CDR3 loop spans 15 amino acids. V lost 5 bases, J lost 10 bases, and 18 bases lay in between. The germline CDR1 and CDR2 sequences are MNHNY and SVGAGI (reference sequence). The CDR3 region is CASSPLTLEVSPLHF. The CDR3 DNA follows: TGTGCCAGCAGTCCCCTGACACTGGAGGTATCACCCCTCCACTTT.

This sequence joins TRBV3-1 and TRBJ1-5, with unresolved D. V was pared by 2 bases and J by 9 bases, with 14 bases between. Germline assignment: CDR1 LGHDT and CDR2 YNNKEL (reference sequence). The CDR3 is made up of 14 amino acids. The DNA of the CDR3 is TGTGCCAGCAGCCAAAGTGGAAGAGGACGGCCCCAGCATTTT. Translation gives CASSQSGRGRPQHF.

This clonotype was observed a few times. The chain combines TRBV7-9 with TRBJ2-5, with TRBD1 identical over 8 bases. V was pared by 5 bases and J by 1 base, with 9 bases of the junction left unmatched. Germline V lookup: CDR1 SEHNR, CDR2 FQNEAQ (reference sequence). CDR3 size: 16 residues. The CDR3 nucleotides are TGTGCCAGCAGCAACAGAGGGACAGGACCCCAAGAGACCCAGTACTTC. Translation: CASSNRGTGPQETQYF.

This chain links TRBV9 with TRBJ2-3; D unclear. Germline loops: CDR1 SGDLS, CDR2 YYNGEE. The CDR3 totals 15 residues. Trimming removed 2 bases from V and 0 bases from J, with 10 bases in between. The CDR3 is CASSVHHSSTDTQYF. CDR3 sequence (DNA): TGTGCCAGCAGCGTTCACCACTCTAGCACAGATACGCAGTATTTT.

This clonotype was seen many times. The rearrangement links TRBV29-1 to TRBJ1-2; D is unclear. Germline-derived CDR1 and CDR2 are SQVTM and ANQGSEA. This CDR3 has 11 residues. With 8 bases removed from V and 4 bases from J, the gap between germline ends came to 11 bases. The chain's CDR3 is CSSGSSYGYTF. CDR3 DNA: TGCAGCTCCGGCAGCAGCTATGGCTACACCTTC.